The TCR beta chain under discussion was sequenced for a study of blood T cells in healthy people across ages. A second 7 to 11 cycle PCR used barcoded and J-beta primers. TCRdb re-called the 5' RACE reads through MiXCR, storing one row per CDR3 protein. The table has about 680,000 distinct CDR3 sequences, approximately 49% seen once. Germline CDR1 SGHTA, CDR2 FQGTGA. Trimming took off 5 bases at V and 10 bases at J, with 18 bases between the two ends. This CDR3 comprises 14 residues. General study findings and limits: As naive T cell percentage varied, TCR beta diversity correlated strongly with it.

About this clonotype: Its target is not known.

Every donor provided ten milliliters of peripheral blood. The sequence came from a woman aged 55-70 years in good health. This chain links TRBV7-3 with TRBJ2-1; a weak D match, TRBD2 (6 bases). The sequenced sample consisted of blood. Written as DNA, the CDR3 is TGTGCCAGCAGCCCCGGGACTCTTGAGGCCGAGCAGTTCTTC. It encodes CASSPGTLEAEQFF.